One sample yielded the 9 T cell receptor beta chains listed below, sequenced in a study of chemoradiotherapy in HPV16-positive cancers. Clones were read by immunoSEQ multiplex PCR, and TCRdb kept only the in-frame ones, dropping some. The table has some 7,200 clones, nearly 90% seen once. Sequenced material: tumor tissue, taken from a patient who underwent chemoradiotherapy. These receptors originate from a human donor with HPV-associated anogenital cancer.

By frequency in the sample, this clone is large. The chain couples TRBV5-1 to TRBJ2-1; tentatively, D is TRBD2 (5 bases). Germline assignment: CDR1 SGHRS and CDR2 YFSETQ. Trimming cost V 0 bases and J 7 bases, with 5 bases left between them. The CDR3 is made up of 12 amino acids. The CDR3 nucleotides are TGCGCCAGCAGCTTGGGCGGGAATGAGCAGTTCTTC. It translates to CASSLGGNEQFF.

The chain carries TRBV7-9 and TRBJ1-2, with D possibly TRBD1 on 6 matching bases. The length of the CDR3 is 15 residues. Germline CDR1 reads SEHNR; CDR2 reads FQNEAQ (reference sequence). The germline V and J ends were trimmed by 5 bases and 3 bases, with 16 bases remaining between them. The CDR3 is CASSVSTGSHYGYTF. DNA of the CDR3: TGTGCCAGCAGCGTGTCGACAGGTTCCCACTATGGCTACACCTTC. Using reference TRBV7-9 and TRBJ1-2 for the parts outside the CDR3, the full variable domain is DTGVSQNPRHKITKRGQNVTFRCDPISEHNRLYWYRQTLGQGPEFLTYFQNEAQLEKSRLLSDRFSAERPKGSFSTLEIQRTEQGDSAMYLCASSVSTGSHYGYTFGSGTRLTVV.

This CDR3 reads CSVTPGDLGTEAFF. The CDR3 DNA is TGCAGCGTGACCCCAGGGGATTTAGGCACTGAAGCTTTCTTT. This chain joins TRBV29-1 and TRBJ1-1; tentatively, D is TRBD1 (6 bases). The V end lost 6 bases, the J end lost 4 bases, and 18 bases lay between the germline ends. The CDR3 is 14 residues long. Germline loops: CDR1 SQVTM, CDR2 ANQGSEA. The variable domain in full, with the rest retrieved from reference TRBV29-1 and TRBJ1-1, is SAVISQKPSRDICQRGTSLTIQCQVDSQVTMMFWYRQQPGQSLTLIATANQGSEATYESGFVIDKFPISRPNLTFSTLTVSNMSPEDSSIYLCSVTPGDLGTEAFFGQGTRLTVV.

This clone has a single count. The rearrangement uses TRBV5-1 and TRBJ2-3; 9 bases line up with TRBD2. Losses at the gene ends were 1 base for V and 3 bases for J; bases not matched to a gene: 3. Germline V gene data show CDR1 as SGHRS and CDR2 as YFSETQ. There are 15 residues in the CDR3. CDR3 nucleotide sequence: TGCGCCAGCAGCTTGTGGACTAGCGTAACAGATACGCAGTATTTT. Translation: CASSLWTSVTDTQYF.

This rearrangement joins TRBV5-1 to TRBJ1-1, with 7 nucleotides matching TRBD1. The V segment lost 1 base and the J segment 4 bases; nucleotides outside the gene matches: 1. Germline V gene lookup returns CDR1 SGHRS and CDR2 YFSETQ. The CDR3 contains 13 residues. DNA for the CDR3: TGCGCCAGCAGCTTGAACAGGGGCACTGAAGCTTTCTTT. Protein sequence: CASSLNRGTEAFF.

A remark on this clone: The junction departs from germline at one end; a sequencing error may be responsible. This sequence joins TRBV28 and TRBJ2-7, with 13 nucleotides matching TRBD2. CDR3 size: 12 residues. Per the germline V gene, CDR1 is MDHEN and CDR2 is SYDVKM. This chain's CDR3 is CASSSYTSGRDF. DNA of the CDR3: TGTGCCAGCAGTTCCTACACTAGCGGGAGGGACTTC.

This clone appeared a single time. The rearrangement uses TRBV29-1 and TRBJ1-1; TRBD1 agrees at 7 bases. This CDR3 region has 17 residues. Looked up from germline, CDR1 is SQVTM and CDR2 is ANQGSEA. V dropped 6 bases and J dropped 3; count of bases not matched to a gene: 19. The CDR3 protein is CSVRVFTGAGEYTEAFF. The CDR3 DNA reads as TGCAGCGTCCGGGTCTTCACAGGGGCGGGTGAGTACACTGAAGCTTTCTTT. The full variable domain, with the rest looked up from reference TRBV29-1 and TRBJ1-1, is SAVISQKPSRDICQRGTSLTIQCQVDSQVTMMFWYRQQPGQSLTLIATANQGSEATYESGFVIDKFPISRPNLTFSTLTVSNMSPEDSSIYLCSVRVFTGAGEYTEAFFGQGTRLTVV.

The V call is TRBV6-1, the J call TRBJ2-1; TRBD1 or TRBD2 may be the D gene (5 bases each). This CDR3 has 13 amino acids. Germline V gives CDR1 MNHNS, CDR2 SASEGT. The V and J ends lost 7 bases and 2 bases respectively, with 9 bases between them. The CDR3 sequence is CASMWGPYNEQFF. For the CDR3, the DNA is TGTGCCAGCATGTGGGGACCCTACAATGAGCAGTTCTTC.

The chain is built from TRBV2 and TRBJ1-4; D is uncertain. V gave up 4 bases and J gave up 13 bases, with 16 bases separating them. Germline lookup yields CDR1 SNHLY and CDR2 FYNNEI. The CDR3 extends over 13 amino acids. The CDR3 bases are TGTGCCAGCAGTGTTCAAGAGGGTGAAGGACTGTTTTTT. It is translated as CASSVQEGEGLFF.